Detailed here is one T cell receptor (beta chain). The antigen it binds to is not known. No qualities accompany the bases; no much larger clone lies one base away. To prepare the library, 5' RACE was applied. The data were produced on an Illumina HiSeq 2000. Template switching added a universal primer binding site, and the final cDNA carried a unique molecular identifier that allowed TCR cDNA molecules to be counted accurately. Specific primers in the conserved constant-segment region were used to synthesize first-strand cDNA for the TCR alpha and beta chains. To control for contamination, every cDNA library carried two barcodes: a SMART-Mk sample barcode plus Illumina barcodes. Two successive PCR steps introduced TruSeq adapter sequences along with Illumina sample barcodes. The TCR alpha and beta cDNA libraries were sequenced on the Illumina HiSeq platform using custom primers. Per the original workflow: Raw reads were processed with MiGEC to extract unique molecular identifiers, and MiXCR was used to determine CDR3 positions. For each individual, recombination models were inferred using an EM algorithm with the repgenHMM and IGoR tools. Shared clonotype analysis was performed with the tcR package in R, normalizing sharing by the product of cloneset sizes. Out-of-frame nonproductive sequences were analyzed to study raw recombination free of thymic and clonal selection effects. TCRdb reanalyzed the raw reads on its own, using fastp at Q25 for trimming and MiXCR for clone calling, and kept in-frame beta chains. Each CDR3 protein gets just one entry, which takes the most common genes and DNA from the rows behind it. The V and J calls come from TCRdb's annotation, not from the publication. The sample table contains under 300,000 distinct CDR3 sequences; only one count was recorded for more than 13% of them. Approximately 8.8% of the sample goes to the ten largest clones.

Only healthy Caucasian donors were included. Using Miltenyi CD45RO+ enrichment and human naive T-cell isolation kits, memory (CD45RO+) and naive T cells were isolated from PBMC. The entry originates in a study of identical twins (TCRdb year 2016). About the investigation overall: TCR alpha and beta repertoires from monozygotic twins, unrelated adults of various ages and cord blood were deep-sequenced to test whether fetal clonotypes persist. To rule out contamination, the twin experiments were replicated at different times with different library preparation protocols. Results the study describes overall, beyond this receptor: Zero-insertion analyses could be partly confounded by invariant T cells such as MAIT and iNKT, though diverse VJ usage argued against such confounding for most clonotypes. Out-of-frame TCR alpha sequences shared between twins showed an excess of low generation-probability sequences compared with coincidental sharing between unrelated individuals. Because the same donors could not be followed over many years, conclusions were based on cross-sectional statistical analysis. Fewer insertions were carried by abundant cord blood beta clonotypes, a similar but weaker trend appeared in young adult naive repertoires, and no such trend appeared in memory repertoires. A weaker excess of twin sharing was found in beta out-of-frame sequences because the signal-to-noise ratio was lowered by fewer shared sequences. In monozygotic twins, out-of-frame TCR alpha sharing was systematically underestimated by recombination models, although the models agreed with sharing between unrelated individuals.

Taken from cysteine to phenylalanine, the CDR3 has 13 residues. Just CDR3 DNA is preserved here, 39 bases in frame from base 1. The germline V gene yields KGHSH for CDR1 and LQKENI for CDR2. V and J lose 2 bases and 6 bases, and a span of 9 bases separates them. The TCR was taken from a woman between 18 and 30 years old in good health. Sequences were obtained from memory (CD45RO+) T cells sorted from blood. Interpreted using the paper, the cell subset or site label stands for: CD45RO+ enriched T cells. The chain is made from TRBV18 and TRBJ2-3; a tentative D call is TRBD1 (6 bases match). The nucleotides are TGTGCCAGCTCACCATCAGGGGCGGATACGCAGTATTTT. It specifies CASSPSGADTQYF. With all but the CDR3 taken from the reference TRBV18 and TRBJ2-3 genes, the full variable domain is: NAGVMQNPRHLVRRRGQEARLRCSPMKGHSHVYWYRQLPEEGLKFMVYLQKENIIDESGMPKERFSAEFPKEGPSILRIQQVVRGDSAAYFCASSPSGADTQYFGPGTRLTVL.